The next 10 T cell receptor beta chains were all read from a single sample in a study of identical twins. Via MiXCR, TCRdb re-called the 5' RACE reads, giving one row per CDR3 protein. The data contain hundreds of thousands of distinct CDR3 sequences, approximately 21% of them seen just once; the ten biggest clones take up 4% to 5.5%. The sample also formed part of further work on T cells expressing NK-cell markers.

Material for sequencing was PBMCs. The receptors derive from a woman between 18 and 29 years old in good health.

This chain links TRBV12-3 or TRBV12-4 with TRBJ1-1; no firm D call. V lost 5 bases and J 8 bases, leaving 18 bases between the germline ends. The CDR3 is 14 amino acids. The CDR3 DNA is TGTGCCAGCAGTCGCCTAACGGGGTCGAGCGAAGCTTTCTTT. It specifies CASSRLTGSSEAFF.

The J gene is TRBJ2-1, the V gene TRBV20-1; D is uncertain. With 0 bases removed from V and 3 bases from J, the gap between germline ends came to 12 bases. The CDR3 totals 15 residues. Germline values: CDR1 DFQATT, CDR2 SNEGSKA (reference sequence). Here the CDR3 DNA reads TGCAGTGCTAGAGATAGCACTGGCAACTACAATGAGCAGTTCTTC. It yields the protein CSARDSTGNYNEQFF.

The chain has TRBV12-3 or TRBV12-4 and TRBJ1-3, with a possible D match to TRBD1 (5 bases). The CDR3 spans 14 residues. Trimming shortened V by 1 base and J by 5 bases, and 9 bases separated the two germline ends. The CDR3 sequence: CASSLGGARNTIYF. The CDR3 DNA is TGTGCCAGCAGTTTAGGAGGGGCCCGAAACACCATATATTTT.

There are a few counts of this clonotype. V is TRBV7-3 and J is TRBJ2-1, with TRBD2 matching over 7 bases. Germline V gene data show CDR1 as SGHTA and CDR2 as FQGTGA. CDR3 length: 16 residues. J gave up 1 base and V 2 bases, and 5 bases lay outside the gene matches. CDR3 region: CASSLFSGDSYNEQFF. The CDR3 region has the DNA TGTGCCAGCAGCTTATTCAGCGGGGATTCCTACAATGAGCAGTTCTTC.

The genes are TRBV5-1 and TRBJ1-4; no clear D. Germline lookup yields CDR1 SGHRS and CDR2 YFSETQ. The CDR3 has 13 amino acids. Trimming shortened V by 4 bases and J by 6 bases, and 10 bases separated the two germline ends. CDR3 in amino acids: CASSPGQYEKLFF. CDR3 nucleotide sequence: TGCGCCAGCAGCCCCGGGCAATATGAAAAACTGTTTTTT. Full variable domain (remainder filled in from reference TRBV5-1 and TRBJ1-4): KAGVTQTPRYLIKTRGQQVTLSCSPISGHRSVSWYQQTPGQGLQFLFEYFSETQRNKGNFPGRFSGRQFSNSRSEMNVSTLELGDSALYLCASSPGQYEKLFFGSGTQLSVL.

Many counts were recorded for this clonotype. The genes are TRBV12-3 or TRBV12-4 and TRBJ2-5, with TRBD2 matching 7 bases. There are 16 residues in the CDR3. Trimming took 4 bases from V and 2 from J; bases not matched to a gene: 10. The DNA of the CDR3 is TGTGCCAGCAGTTCGCTCGGACCGGGAGGTCAAGAGACCCAGTACTTC. Protein sequence: CASSSLGPGGQETQYF.

V and J are TRBV28 and TRBJ1-5, with no clear D. V dropped 2 bases and J dropped 2 bases, with 19 bases sitting between them. The CDR3 is made up of 18 amino acids. Germline lookup yields CDR1 MDHEN and CDR2 SYDVKM. CDR3: CASSLVGWVSRGNQPQHF. DNA for the CDR3: TGTGCCAGCAGTTTAGTTGGTTGGGTAAGCCGGGGCAATCAGCCCCAGCATTTT.

V and J are TRBV3-1 and TRBJ2-1; 7 bases map to TRBD1. V lost 10 bases, J lost 4 bases, and 4 bases stayed unmatched. Germline loops: CDR1 LGHDT, CDR2 YNNKEL (reference sequence). The CDR3 extends over 12 amino acids. DNA for the CDR3: TGTGCCACTGCAGGGGGATACAATGAGCAGTTCTTC. It encodes CATAGGYNEQFF.

The chain recombines TRBV18 with TRBJ2-7; D may match TRBD1 or TRBD2 (5 bases each). Germline V gives CDR1 KGHSH, CDR2 LQKENI. V lost 5 bases and J 3 bases, leaving 11 bases between the germline ends. The CDR3 consists of 13 residues. As DNA, the CDR3 is TGTGCCAGCTCAACGGGGCCAATCTACGAGCAGTACTTC. Translating gives CASSTGPIYEQYF.

This chain joins TRBV6-1 and TRBJ2-1, with D unresolved. V gave up 4 bases and J gave up 0 bases, with 10 bases separating them. The CDR3 covers 15 residues. In germline, CDR1 is MNHNS, CDR2 SASEGT. CDR3 nucleotide sequence: TGTGCCAGCAGTGGCCGTTACAGCTCCTACAATGAGCAGTTCTTC. This translates into CASSGRYSSYNEQFF.